The subject of this entry is one T cell receptor (beta chain). The data stem from a study of T-cell reconstitution after alpha-beta-depleted transplantation in children. Between the trimmed V and J ends, which lost 0 bases and 0 bases, there was a span of 10 bases. The CDR3 is 16 residues long. Germline V gene lookup returns CDR1 LNHNV and CDR2 YYDKDF (reference sequence). Using unique molecular identifiers, the investigators prepared the TCRbeta library. Using its own MiXCR run on the PCR reads, TCRdb lists one record per CDR3 protein. This sample has around 370,000 distinct CDR3 sequences, with about 9.4% found just once.

This sequence originates from a human donor who donated a stem cell graft to a child with acute lymphoblastic leukemia. The sample consisted of PBMCs from the stem cell graft donor, taken from the stem cell graft. The rearrangement links TRBV15 to TRBJ2-3, with D maybe TRBD2 (5 bases). CDR3 sequence (DNA): TGTGCCACCAGCAGAGATCTGAGCGGTAGCACAGATACGCAGTATTTT. Its protein is CATSRDLSGSTDTQYF.